This T cell receptor (beta chain) derives from a study of vaccination effects on CD4 cells after COVID-19. Study-wide background: BNT162b2 vaccine or mRNA-1273 vaccine was given to participants in two doses. Whole-study findings and limits: Vaccine- and infection-induced clones showed marked clonal contraction late following vaccination. Cross-reactivity with common cold coronaviruses was shown by only 1 of 255 vaccine-induced clones in healthy vaccinees.

Ahead of sequencing, the ViraFEST assay grew antigen-specific CD4+ T cells using viral peptide pools. Isolation of CD4+ T cells took place after approximately ten days of culture. Vaccinated participants had no history of SARS-CoV-2 infection and tested negative for nucleocapsid antibodies. The authors replaced half the medium with IL-2 medium on days 3 and 7. The germline gives CDR1 MNHEY, CDR2 SVGEGT. V dropped 0 bases and J dropped 4; count of bases not matched to a gene: 5. CDR3 length: 16 residues. A note on this clone: Its antigen is not known.

Here immunoSEQ multiplex PCR was the method, and the copy in TCRdb shows in-frame clones only, minus some. The sample contains over 25,000 clones, more than 60% of which appear only once. The chain links TRBV6-2 or TRBV6-3 to TRBJ2-5; 10 bases map to TRBD2. The TCR was taken from a human donor who received a COVID-19 vaccine. The sequencing here drew on CD4+ T cells from PBMCs cultured with SARS-CoV-2 spike peptides, taken before COVID-19 vaccination. In DNA, the CDR3 is TGTGCCAGCAGTTACTCTAATAGCGGGGGGAGAGAGACCCAGTACTTC. Translated: CASSYSNSGGRETQYF.